These 13 T cell receptor beta chains came from one sample sequenced in a study of identical twins. TCRdb passed the 5' RACE reads through MiXCR, listing each CDR3 protein once. The sample includes 1.5 million or so distinct CDR3 sequences, around a third of them seen just once. The sequenced sample was cord blood. The receptor source for this set is a newborn girl in good health.

This clonotype has more than one count but fewer than ten. J is TRBJ2-6 and V is TRBV28, with D tentatively TRBD1 (6 bases). Germline V gene data show CDR1 as MDHEN and CDR2 as SYDVKM. The CDR3 totals 15 residues. V dropped 4 bases and J dropped 3 bases, with 10 bases sitting between them. In DNA form, the CDR3 reads TGTGCCAGCAGTTCCGCAGGGGTTGGGGCCAACGTCCTGACTTTC. It is translated as CASSSAGVGANVLTF. The variable domain in full, with the rest retrieved from reference TRBV28 and TRBJ2-6, is DVKVTQSSRYLVKRTGEKVFLECVQDMDHENMFWYRQDPGLGLRLIYFSYDVKMKEKGDIPEGYSVSREKKERFSLILESASTNQTSMYLCASSSAGVGANVLTFGAGSRLTVL.

The rearrangement links TRBV15 to TRBJ2-7; D unclear. This CDR3 comprises 12 residues. Germline CDR1 reads LNHNV; CDR2 reads YYDKDF (reference sequence). Trimming shortened V by 5 bases and J by 6 bases, and 11 bases separated the two germline ends. CDR3 in DNA: TGTGCCACCAGCGGACGATTTGGCGAGCAGTACTTC. Its translation is CATSGRFGEQYF. Filled out from reference TRBV15 and TRBJ2-7, the complete variable domain reads DAMVIQNPRYQVTQFGKPVTLSCSQTLNHNVMYWYQQKSSQAPKLLFHYYDKDFNNEADTPDNFQSRRPNTSFCFLDIRSPGLGDTAMYLCATSGRFGEQYFGPGTRLTVT.

A single count supports this clonotype. The chain carries TRBV5-1 and TRBJ2-3, with D unresolved. V lost 4 bases to trimming and J lost 2 bases, with 17 bases between them. The CDR3 spans 16 residues. The germline CDR1 and CDR2 sequences are SGHRS and YFSETQ. The CDR3 DNA is TGCGCCAGCAGCCCGGACCCATCATCCTCCACAGATACGCAGTATTTT. It translates to CASSPDPSSSTDTQYF.

This rearrangement joins TRBV2 to TRBJ2-3, with 7 positions matching TRBD1. The V and J ends lost 4 bases and 2 bases, in that order; junction bases with no gene match: 6. The CDR3 extends over 15 amino acids. CDR1 and CDR2 from the germline V gene are SNHLY and FYNNEI. In DNA form, the CDR3 reads TGTGCCAGCAGTGTCGGACAGGTTTACACAGATACGCAGTATTTT. Amino acids: CASSVGQVYTDTQYF.

The rearrangement joins TRBV6-5 to TRBJ1-5; the match to TRBD1 covers 7 bases. The CDR3 has 14 amino acids. Germline loops: CDR1 MNHEY, CDR2 SVGAGI. With V trimmed by 10 bases and J by 9 bases, 15 bases remained unmatched. The CDR3 region has the DNA TGTGCCAACAGGAAAGGGACAGCCGGTGGGCCCCAGCATTTT. It translates to CANRKGTAGGPQHF.

The chain combines TRBV3-1 with TRBJ2-7; D gene unclear. The V gene's germline CDR1 is LGHDT and CDR2 YNNKEL (reference sequence). The CDR3 consists of 13 residues. Trimming pared 4 bases from V and 4 bases from J, leaving 11 bases between. In DNA, the CDR3 is TGTGCCAGCAGCCCTCCCTCCGAATACGAGCAGTACTTC. This codes for CASSPPSEYEQYF.

The chain combines TRBV27 with TRBJ1-1; possible D gene TRBD1, 5 bases. Trimming shortened V by 6 bases and J by 0 bases, and 11 bases separated the two germline ends. CDR3 length: 14 residues. The germline CDR1 and CDR2 sequences are MNHEY and SMNVEV (reference sequence). The CDR3 coding sequence is TGTGCCAGCAGCCAGGGAATGGTGAACACTGAAGCTTTCTTT. This gives the protein CASSQGMVNTEAFF.

The V call is TRBV12-3 or TRBV12-4, the J call TRBJ2-3; unclear D gene. V lost 5 bases and J 8 bases, leaving 11 bases between the germline ends. The CDR3 runs to 12 residues. CDR3 coding DNA: TGTGCCAGCAGTAATCCAGTGGGTACGCAGTATTTT. Protein sequence: CASSNPVGTQYF.

The V gene is TRBV25-1, the J gene TRBJ2-1; no clear D gene. The V and J ends lost 1 base and 6 bases respectively, with 4 bases between them. This CDR3 is 12 amino acids long. Germline V CDR1 and CDR2: MGHDK, SYGVNS. This CDR3 reads CASSEFGNEQFF. The CDR3 nucleotides read TGTGCCAGCAGTGAATTTGGCAATGAGCAGTTCTTC.

This clonotype has a handful of counts. The chain joins TRBV20-1 to TRBJ2-7; 9 bases line up with TRBD2. The CDR3 spans 17 residues. Germline assignment: CDR1 DFQATT and CDR2 SNEGSKA (reference sequence). Trimming took 0 bases from V and 1 from J; bases not matched to a gene: 10. CDR3 protein: CSARDPSGTSPSYEQYF. CDR3 nucleotide sequence: TGCAGTGCTAGAGATCCTAGCGGGACCTCCCCGTCCTACGAGCAGTACTTC.

This clonotype turned up a few times. This sequence joins TRBV20-1 and TRBJ2-5, with 11 positions matching TRBD2. The CDR3 spans 14 residues. With V trimmed by 5 bases and J by 4 bases, 6 bases remained unmatched. The germline V gene encodes CDR1 DFQATT and CDR2 SNEGSKA (reference sequence). Here the CDR3 DNA reads TGCAGTGCTCAGCCCGGGACTAGCGGAGAGACCCAGTACTTC. It codes for CSAQPGTSGETQYF.

This rearrangement joins TRBV6-5 to TRBJ2-7; tentatively, D is TRBD1 (5 bases). V gave up 11 bases and J gave up 7 bases, with 27 bases separating them. Per the germline V gene, CDR1 is MNHEY and CDR2 is SVGAGI. This CDR3 region has 15 residues. Written as DNA, the CDR3 is TGTGCCTGTCGACAGTTCCCTTGGGGATACAATGAGCAGTACTTC. This encodes CACRQFPWGYNEQYF.

The rearrangement uses TRBV2 and TRBJ1-4; D possibly corresponds to TRBD1 (5 bases). The germline gives CDR1 SNHLY, CDR2 FYNNEI. Trimming stripped 6 bases from V and 6 bases from J, with 14 bases between. The CDR3 length is 14 residues. The CDR3 sequence is CASRKDSGYEKLFF. The CDR3 nucleotides read TGTGCCAGCAGGAAAGACAGTGGCTATGAAAAACTGTTTTTT.